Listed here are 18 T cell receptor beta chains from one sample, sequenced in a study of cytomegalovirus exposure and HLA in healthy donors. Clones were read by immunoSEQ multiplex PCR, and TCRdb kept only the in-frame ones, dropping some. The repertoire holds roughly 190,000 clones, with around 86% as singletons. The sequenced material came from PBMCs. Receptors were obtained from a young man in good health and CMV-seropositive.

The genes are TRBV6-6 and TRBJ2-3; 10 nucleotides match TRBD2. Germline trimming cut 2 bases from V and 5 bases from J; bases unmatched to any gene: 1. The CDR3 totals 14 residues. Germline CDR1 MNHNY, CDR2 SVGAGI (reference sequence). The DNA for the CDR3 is TGTGCCAGCAGTTACCAGCGGGAGGGAGATACGCAGTATTTT. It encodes CASSYQREGDTQYF.

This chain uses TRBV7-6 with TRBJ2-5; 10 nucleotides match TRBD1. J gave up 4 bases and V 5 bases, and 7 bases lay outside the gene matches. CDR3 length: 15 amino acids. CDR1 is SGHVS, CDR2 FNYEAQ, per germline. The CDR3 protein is CASSTDWDRGETQYF. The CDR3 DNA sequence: TGTGCCAGCAGCACAGACTGGGACAGGGGAGAGACCCAGTACTTC.

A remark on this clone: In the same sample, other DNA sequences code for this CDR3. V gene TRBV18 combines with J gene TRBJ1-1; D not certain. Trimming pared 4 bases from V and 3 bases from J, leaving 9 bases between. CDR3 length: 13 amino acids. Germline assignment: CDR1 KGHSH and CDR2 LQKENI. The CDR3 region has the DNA TGTGCCAGCTCACTCAGAGGTGACACTGAAGCTTTCTTT. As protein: CASSLRGDTEAFF.

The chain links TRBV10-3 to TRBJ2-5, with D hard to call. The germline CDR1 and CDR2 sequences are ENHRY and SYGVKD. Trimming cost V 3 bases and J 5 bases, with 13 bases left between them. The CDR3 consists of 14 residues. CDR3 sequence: CAISDSSLGETQYF. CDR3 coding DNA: TGTGCCATCAGTGACTCTTCGCTGGGCGAGACCCAGTACTTC.

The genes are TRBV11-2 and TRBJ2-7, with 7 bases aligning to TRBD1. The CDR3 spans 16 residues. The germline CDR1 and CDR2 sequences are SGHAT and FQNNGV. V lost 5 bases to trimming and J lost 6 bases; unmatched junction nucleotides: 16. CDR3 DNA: TGTGCCAGCAGCATTCTTCAGGACAGGATCCCCCTCGAGCAGTACTTC. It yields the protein CASSILQDRIPLEQYF.

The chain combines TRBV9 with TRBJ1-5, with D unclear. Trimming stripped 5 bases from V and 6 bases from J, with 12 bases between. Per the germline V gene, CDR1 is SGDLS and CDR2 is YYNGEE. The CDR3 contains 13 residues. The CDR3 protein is CASSSGVGQPQHF. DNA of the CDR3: TGTGCCAGCAGTTCCGGGGTTGGTCAGCCCCAGCATTTT.

The CDR3 DNA sequence: TGCAGCGTTGAGCCCGGGACAGGGTTATTGAAGGAAGCTTTCTTT. It yields the protein CSVEPGTGLLKEAFF. The chain uses TRBV29-1 and TRBJ1-1; TRBD1 matches at 9 bases. This CDR3 comprises 15 residues. Germline CDR1 reads SQVTM; CDR2 reads ANQGSEA. V lost 3 bases to trimming and J lost 8 bases; unmatched junction nucleotides: 13.

The CDR3 reads CASGPYNEQFF. The CDR3 nucleotides are TGTGCTAGTGGCCCCTACAATGAGCAGTTCTTC. The rearrangement joins TRBV12-5 to TRBJ2-1; D ambiguous. Germline CDR1 and CDR2: LGHNT and FRNRAP. The ends were cut back, 6 bases at V and 2 bases at J, with 2 bases in the middle. This CDR3 region has 11 residues.

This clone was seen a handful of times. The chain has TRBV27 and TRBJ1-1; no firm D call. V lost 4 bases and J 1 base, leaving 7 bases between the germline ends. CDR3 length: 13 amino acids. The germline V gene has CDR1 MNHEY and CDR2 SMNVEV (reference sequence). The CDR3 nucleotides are TGTGCCAGCAGTTATTCCCAGAACACTGAAGCTTTCTTT. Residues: CASSYSQNTEAFF.

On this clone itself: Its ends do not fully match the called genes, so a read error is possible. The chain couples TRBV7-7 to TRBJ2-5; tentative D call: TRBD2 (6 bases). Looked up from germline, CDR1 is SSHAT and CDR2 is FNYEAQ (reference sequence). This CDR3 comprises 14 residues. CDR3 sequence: CASSLAGGAETQYF. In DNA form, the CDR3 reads TGTGCCAGCAGCCTAGCCGGGGGAGCAGAGACCCAGTACTTC.

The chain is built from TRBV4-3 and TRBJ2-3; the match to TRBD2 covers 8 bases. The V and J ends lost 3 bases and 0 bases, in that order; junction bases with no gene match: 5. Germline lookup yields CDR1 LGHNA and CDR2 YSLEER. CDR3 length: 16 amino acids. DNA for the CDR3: TGCGCCAGCAGCCACGAAGGACTAGCTAGCACAGATACGCAGTATTTT. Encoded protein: CASSHEGLASTDTQYF.

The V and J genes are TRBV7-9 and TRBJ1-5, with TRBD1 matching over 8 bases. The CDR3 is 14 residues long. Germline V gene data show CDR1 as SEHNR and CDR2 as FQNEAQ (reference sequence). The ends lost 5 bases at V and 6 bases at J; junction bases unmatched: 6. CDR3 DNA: TGTGCCAGCAGCCTGGACAGGGACGGTCAGCCCCAGCATTTT. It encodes CASSLDRDGQPQHF.

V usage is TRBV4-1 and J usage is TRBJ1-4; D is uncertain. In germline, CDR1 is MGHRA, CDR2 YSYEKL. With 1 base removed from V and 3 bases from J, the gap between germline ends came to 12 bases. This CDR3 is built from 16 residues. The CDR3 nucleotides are TGCGCCAGCAGCCAAGTTTATCCAGGCCCTAATGAAAAACTGTTTTTT. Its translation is CASSQVYPGPNEKLFF.

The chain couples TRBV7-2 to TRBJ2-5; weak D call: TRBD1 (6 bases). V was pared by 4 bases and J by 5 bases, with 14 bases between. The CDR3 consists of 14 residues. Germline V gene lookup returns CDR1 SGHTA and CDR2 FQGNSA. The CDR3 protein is CASSSNAGAETQYF. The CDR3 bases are TGTGCCAGCAGCTCTAACGCAGGGGCGGAGACCCAGTACTTC.

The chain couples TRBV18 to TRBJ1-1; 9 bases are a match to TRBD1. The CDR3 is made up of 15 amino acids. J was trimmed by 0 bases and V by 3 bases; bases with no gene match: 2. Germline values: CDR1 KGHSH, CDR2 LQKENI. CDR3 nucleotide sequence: TGTGCCAGCTCACCTGGACAGGGGATGAACACTGAAGCTTTCTTT. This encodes CASSPGQGMNTEAFF.

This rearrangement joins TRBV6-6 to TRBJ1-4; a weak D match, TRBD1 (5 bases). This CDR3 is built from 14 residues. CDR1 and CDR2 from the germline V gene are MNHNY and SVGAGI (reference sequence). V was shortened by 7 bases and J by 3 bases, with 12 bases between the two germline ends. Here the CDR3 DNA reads TGTGCCAGCAAACCGGGACTACCTAATGAAAAACTGTTTTTT. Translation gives CASKPGLPNEKLFF.

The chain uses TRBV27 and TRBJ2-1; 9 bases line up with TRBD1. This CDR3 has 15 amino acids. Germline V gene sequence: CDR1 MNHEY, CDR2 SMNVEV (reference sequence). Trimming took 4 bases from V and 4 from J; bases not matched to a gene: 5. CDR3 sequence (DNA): TGTGCCAGCAGTTCACGGACAGGGGTTTACAATGAGCAGTTCTTC. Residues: CASSSRTGVYNEQFF.

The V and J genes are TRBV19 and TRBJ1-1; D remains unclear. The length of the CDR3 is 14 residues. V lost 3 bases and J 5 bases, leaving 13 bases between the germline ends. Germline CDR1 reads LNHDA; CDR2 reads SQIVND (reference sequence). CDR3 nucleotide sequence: TGTGCCAGTAGTATGTCGTGGCAGGCGACTGAAGCTTTCTTT. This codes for CASSMSWQATEAFF.